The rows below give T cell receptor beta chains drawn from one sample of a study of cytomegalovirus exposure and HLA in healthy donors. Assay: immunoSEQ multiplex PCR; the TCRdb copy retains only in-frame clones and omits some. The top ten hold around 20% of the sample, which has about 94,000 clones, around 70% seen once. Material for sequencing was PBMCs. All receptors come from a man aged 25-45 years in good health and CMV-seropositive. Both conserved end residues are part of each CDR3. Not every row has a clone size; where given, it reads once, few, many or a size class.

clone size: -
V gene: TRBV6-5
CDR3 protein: CASSYSGGNQPQHF

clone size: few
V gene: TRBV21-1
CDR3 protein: CASSKEQIMNTEAFF

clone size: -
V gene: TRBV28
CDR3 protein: CASSLNRLLVLEQYF

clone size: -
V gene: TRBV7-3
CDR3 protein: CASSLENQETQYF

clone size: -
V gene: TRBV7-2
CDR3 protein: CASSSTASTDTQYF

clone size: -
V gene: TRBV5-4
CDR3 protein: CASSLSGTAQYEQYF

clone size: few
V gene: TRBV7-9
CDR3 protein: CASSSYVGEYTEAFF

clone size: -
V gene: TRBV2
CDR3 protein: CASSDRAETQYF

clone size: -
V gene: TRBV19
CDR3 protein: CASEGHSNQPQHF

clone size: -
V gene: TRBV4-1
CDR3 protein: CASSSRSLRSSDTQYF

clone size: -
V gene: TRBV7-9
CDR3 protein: CASSLAGTGYEQYF

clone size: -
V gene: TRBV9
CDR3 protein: CASSFSGQVGQPQHF

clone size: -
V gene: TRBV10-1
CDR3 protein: CASTAGLNTEAFF

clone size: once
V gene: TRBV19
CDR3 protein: CASNQDRGGNQPQHF

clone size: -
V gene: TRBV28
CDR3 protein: CASSLEAGGRNF

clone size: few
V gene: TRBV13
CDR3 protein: CASSRRDSLREQYF

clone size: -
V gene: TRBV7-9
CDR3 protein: CASSPSGGEGTEAFF

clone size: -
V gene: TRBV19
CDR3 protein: CASSIGTIYTGELFF

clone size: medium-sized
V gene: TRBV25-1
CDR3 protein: CAVEGTVGELFF

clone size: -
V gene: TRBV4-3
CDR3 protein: CASSHFPQGLRGYEQFF

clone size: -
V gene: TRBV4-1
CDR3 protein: CASSLGQGHEQYF

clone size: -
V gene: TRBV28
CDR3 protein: CASSFNSKAFF

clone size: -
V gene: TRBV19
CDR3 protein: CASTSTGGGQPQHF

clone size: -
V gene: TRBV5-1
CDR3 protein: CASSGTLRPHNEQFF

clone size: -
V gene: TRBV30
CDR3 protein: CAWSVEQSIQPQHF

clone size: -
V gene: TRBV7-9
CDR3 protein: CASSREGTGGSYGYPF

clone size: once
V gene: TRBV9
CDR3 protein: CASSPGQGARAFF

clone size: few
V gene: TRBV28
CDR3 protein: CASSLRGLDEKLFF

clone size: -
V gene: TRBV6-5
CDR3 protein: CASSYSTGNRRQYF

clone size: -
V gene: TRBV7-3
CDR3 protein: CASSPFSGGASTGELFF

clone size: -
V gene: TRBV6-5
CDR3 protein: CASRPGLLGYNEQFF

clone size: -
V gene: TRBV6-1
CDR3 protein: CASSEAVAAFF

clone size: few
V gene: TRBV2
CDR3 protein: CASSGLAGVSGELFF

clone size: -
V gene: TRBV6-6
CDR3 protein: CASSPGGLGGYTF

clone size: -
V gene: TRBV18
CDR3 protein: CASSPQSRGRTDTQYF

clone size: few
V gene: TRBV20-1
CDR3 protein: CSARLAYEQFF

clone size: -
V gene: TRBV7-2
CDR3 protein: CASSLETRGPSSYNEQFF

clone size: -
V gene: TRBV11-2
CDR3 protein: CASSVVAGAYNEQFF

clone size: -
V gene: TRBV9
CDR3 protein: CASSRVPGAGEQYF

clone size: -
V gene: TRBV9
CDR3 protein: CASSPRGQDYEQYF

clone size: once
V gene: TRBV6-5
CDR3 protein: CASSYSGQRDYGYTF

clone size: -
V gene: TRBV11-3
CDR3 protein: CASSLTRVTEAFF

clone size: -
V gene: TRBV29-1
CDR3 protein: CSAGGWGNPQETQYF

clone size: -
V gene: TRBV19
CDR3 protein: CASSMGGEPQHF

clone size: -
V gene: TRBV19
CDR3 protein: CASKAGNQPQHF

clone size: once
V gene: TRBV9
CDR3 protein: CASSPEVQGSTEAFF

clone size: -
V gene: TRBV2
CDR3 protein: CASSDREGADEQFF

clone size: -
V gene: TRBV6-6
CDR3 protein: CASRQIGREGEKLFF

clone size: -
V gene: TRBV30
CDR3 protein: CAWSVVYGSYGYTF

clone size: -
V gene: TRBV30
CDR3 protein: CAWRDREDTEAFF

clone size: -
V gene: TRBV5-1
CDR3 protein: CASSLEGAGQPQHF

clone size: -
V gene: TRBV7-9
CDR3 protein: CASSQTGGRHSGANVLTF

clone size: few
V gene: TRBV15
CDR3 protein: CATSRGQQETQYF

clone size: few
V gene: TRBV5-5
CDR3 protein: CASRQVVRGYEQYF

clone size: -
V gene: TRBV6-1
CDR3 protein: CASSEGRTSNQPQHF

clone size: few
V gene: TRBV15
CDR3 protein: CATSRDRGPYEQYF

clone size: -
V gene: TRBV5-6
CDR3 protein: CASNLRQGSNQPQHF

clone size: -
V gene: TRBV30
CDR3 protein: CAWSPDREAFF

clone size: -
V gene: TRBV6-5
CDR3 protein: CASSYGRGPYEQYF